This T cell receptor (beta chain) appears in the sequencing data of a study of CD8+ T cells in alopecia areata. Sequencing templates came from extracted RNA that was reverse transcribed into cDNA. The method was immunoSEQ multiplex PCR; TCRdb's version includes in-frame clones alone and lacks a portion of them. The data contain 130,000 or so clones, around 50% of them singletons. A word on this clone: Its specificity is not known.

The V and J ends lost 2 bases and 7 bases respectively, with 6 bases between them. This CDR3 contains 11 residues. Germline lookup yields CDR1 WSHSY and CDR2 SAAADI. Individuals with alopecia areata gave both lesional scalp punch biopsies and peripheral blood for collection. Notes on the study in general: Compared with mice, patients displayed less clear TCR sharing, possibly for HLA-related reasons. Researchers report lesional scalp, most notably alopecia totalis/universalis, outstripped normal scalp in clonality. In scalp samples, resident alphabeta T cells of normal skin are also sequenced.

The chain couples TRBV10-2 to TRBJ2-7; D not resolved. The sequenced sample consisted of NKG2D-low CD8+ T cells sorted from blood. The clonotype originates from a human donor with alopecia areata. The DNA of the CDR3 is TGCGCCAGCAGTGAGGTGGCTGAGCAGTACTTC. Translation gives CASSEVAEQYF.